The clone carrying this T cell receptor (beta chain) was found many times. Its cognate antigen is unknown. The data originate from a study of T cells after yellow fever vaccination. V gave up 4 bases and J gave up 0 bases, with 8 bases separating them. CDR1 is SGHRS and CDR2 is YFSETQ in the germline V gene. The CDR3 has 15 residues. Points from the study as a whole: There was a small share of clonotypes that showed up in both the CD4 and CD8 compartments.

Conversion of TCR transcripts into cDNA relied on 5'RACE template switching, which added a universal primer site and UMIs. TCRdb reprocessed the 5' RACE reads via MiXCR and lists one record per CDR3 protein. The sample has about 130,000 distinct CDR3 sequences, more than 6.5% seen once; the top ten hold around 2.6%. The clonotype comes from a man younger than 35 who received the YFV17D yellow fever vaccine. V and J are TRBV5-1 and TRBJ2-6, with unresolved D. This specimen was CD4+ T cells sorted from PBMCs, taken 9 to 11 days after the first yellow fever vaccination. Written as DNA, the CDR3 is TGCGCCAGCAGCGAAGGGTTCTCTGGGGCCAACGTCCTGACTTTC. Protein sequence: CASSEGFSGANVLTF.